A single sample is the source of the 9 T cell receptor beta chains below, sequenced in a study of human thymus T cells. Obtained as resections during corrective heart surgery, the thymus tissue was then studied. Assay used: immunoSEQ multiplex PCR; TCRdb lists only in-frame clones, some missing. The repertoire holds 78,000 or so clones, with 95% to 98% as singletons. The sample was thymus tissue. The source of these receptors is a boy younger than two with a congenital heart defect but otherwise immunologically healthy.

J is TRBJ2-3 and V is TRBV14; TRBD1 matches 9 bases. The CDR3 contains 16 residues. Per germline, CDR1 SGHDN and CDR2 FVKESK. Losses at the gene ends were 0 bases for V and 2 bases for J; bases not matched to a gene: 3. The CDR3 sequence: CASSQDRDRDTDTQYF. DNA of the CDR3: TGTGCCAGCAGCCAAGATCGGGACAGGGACACAGATACGCAGTATTTT.

This chain uses TRBV5-1 with TRBJ2-2; 8 positions agree with TRBD2. Germline V gene data show CDR1 as SGHRS and CDR2 as YFSETQ. This CDR3 contains 16 residues. V dropped 3 bases and J dropped 5; count of bases not matched to a gene: 9. The CDR3 sequence is CASSSPGRARTGELFF. The CDR3 DNA sequence: TGCGCCAGCAGCTCACCCGGGAGGGCCCGAACCGGGGAGCTGTTTTTT.

The count of this clone is one. The J gene is TRBJ2-3, the V gene TRBV9; 10 bases match TRBD2. Trimming cost V 3 bases and J 3 bases; bases outside gene matches: 22. CDR3 length equals 21 residues. The germline CDR1 and CDR2 sequences are SGDLS and YYNGEE. CDR3 region: CASSGPEPFREGLARTDTQYF. The CDR3 nucleotides read TGTGCCAGCAGCGGACCGGAGCCTTTTCGGGAGGGACTAGCGAGAACAGATACGCAGTATTTT.

The rearrangement links TRBV5-6 to TRBJ1-2; the D gene is possibly TRBD1 (5 bases). Per the germline V gene, CDR1 is SGHDT and CDR2 is YYEEEE. Trimming cost V 9 bases and J 2 bases, with 17 bases left between them. This CDR3 is built from 14 residues. CDR3 nucleotides: TGTGCCACGCATATAGGGGTAGGGAACTATGGCTACACCTTC. This translates into CATHIGVGNYGYTF.

The V and J genes are TRBV19 and TRBJ2-2; 7 bases match TRBD2. The CDR3 spans 15 residues. Germline V lookup: CDR1 LNHDA, CDR2 SQIVND (reference sequence). With V trimmed by 6 bases and J by 3 bases, 7 bases remained unmatched. The CDR3 protein is CASRPRGGDTGELFF. The DNA of the CDR3 is TGTGCCAGTAGACCCCGGGGAGGGGACACCGGGGAGCTGTTTTTT.

The J gene is TRBJ2-3, the V gene TRBV28; possibly TRBD2 for D (5 bases). The germline V gene encodes CDR1 MDHEN and CDR2 SYDVKM. With 4 bases removed from V and 8 bases from J, the gap between germline ends came to 19 bases. CDR3 length: 15 amino acids. CDR3 DNA sequence: TGTGCCAGCAGTTCGGGGTGGGAGATTGATGCTACGCAGTATTTT. Translating it yields CASSSGWEIDATQYF.

The rearrangement links TRBV18 to TRBJ2-1; TRBD1 is a possible D gene (5 bases). V lost 2 bases to trimming and J lost 5 bases, with 10 bases between them. CDR1 and CDR2 from the germline V gene are KGHSH and LQKENI. The CDR3 runs to 14 residues. In DNA form, the CDR3 reads TGTGCCAGCTCACCAAGGGGCAGAGACAATGAGCAGTTCTTC. Its translation is CASSPRGRDNEQFF.

A single count supports this clone. The chain uses TRBV7-9 and TRBJ2-7; no clear D. The length of the CDR3 is 15 residues. Trimming stripped 5 bases from V and 0 bases from J, with 14 bases between. The germline gives CDR1 SEHNR, CDR2 FQNEAQ (reference sequence). The CDR3 DNA follows: TGTGCCAGCAGCCATGTGAACGGCCTCTCCTACGAGCAGTACTTC. Translated, it gives CASSHVNGLSYEQYF.

The J gene is TRBJ2-7, the V gene TRBV27; D call uncertain. The V end was cut by 3 bases, the J end by 9 bases, with 6 bases between. Germline lookup yields CDR1 MNHEY and CDR2 SMNVEV (reference sequence). CDR3 length equals 10 residues. CDR3: CASSFQAQYF. The CDR3 nucleotides read TGTGCCAGCAGTTTTCAAGCGCAGTACTTC.